Listed below are T cell receptor beta chains from one sample, sequenced in a study of blood T cell repertoires in COVID-19. Using immunoSEQ multiplex PCR, the repertoire was profiled, and TCRdb retains in-frame clones only, with some absent. The sample comprises approximately 74,000 clones, roughly 88% of which are singletons, and about 7% rests with the top ten. Sequenced: peripheral blood. All receptors come from a man between 65 and 85 years old with acute or convalescent COVID-19. CDR3s include the opening cysteine and the closing phenylalanine or tryptophan. D genes are given only for firm matches. Some rows have no size entry. The others give once, few or many, or a class for an expanded clone.

V gene: TRBV7-2; J gene: TRBJ2-1; D gene: -; clone size: -; CDR3 DNA: TGTGCCAGCAGCTTAGCCCCACGGAGCTCCTACAATGAGCAGTTCTTC; CDR3 protein: CASSLAPRSSYNEQFF
V gene: TRBV5-5; J gene: TRBJ1-2; D gene: -; clone size: -; CDR3 DNA: TGTGCCAGCAGCTTGGGGTCAGGGGTAGGGATGGACGGCTACACCTTC; CDR3 protein: CASSLGSGVGMDGYTF
V gene: TRBV5-1; J gene: TRBJ2-3; D gene: TRBD2; clone size: -; CDR3 DNA: TGCGCCAGCAGCCCTGGACTAGCTCGGGGCACAGATACGCAGTATTTT; CDR3 protein: CASSPGLARGTDTQYF
V gene: TRBV7-9; J gene: TRBJ1-1; D gene: -; clone size: -; CDR3 DNA: TGTGCCAGCATCCCGCATAATCCCGGGGAGCACACTGAAGCTTTCTTT; CDR3 protein: CASIPHNPGEHTEAFF
V gene: TRBV5-1; J gene: TRBJ2-3; D gene: TRBD1; clone size: -; CDR3 DNA: TGCGCCAGCAGCTTGGGAACAGGGGGCGCGAGCACAGATACGCAGTATTTT; CDR3 protein: CASSLGTGGASTDTQYF
V gene: TRBV11-3; J gene: TRBJ2-1; D gene: TRBD1; clone size: -; CDR3 DNA: TGTGCCAGCAGCATAGGACAGGGTGGTGAGCAGTTCTTC; CDR3 protein: CASSIGQGGEQFF
V gene: TRBV7-9; J gene: TRBJ2-7; D gene: TRBD1; clone size: -; CDR3 DNA: TGTGCCAGCAGCTTAGCCTTAGGGACAGGGGACGAGCAGTACTTC; CDR3 protein: CASSLALGTGDEQYF
V gene: TRBV4-1; J gene: TRBJ1-2; D gene: TRBD1; clone size: -; CDR3 DNA: TGCGCCAGCAGCTCCTTCAGTAAGGGACAGGGGGTAAACTATGGCTACACCTTC; CDR3 protein: CASSSFSKGQGVNYGYTF
V gene: TRBV3-1/TRBV3-2; J gene: TRBJ1-2; D gene: -; clone size: -; CDR3 DNA: TGTGCCAGCAGCCAAGAGACAGTAACCTATGGCTACACCTTC; CDR3 protein: CASSQETVTYGYTF
V gene: TRBV7-2; J gene: TRBJ1-2; D gene: -; clone size: -; CDR3 DNA: TGTGCCAGCAGCTTACCAGGTCTAAGTGGCTACACCTTC; CDR3 protein: CASSLPGLSGYTF
V gene: TRBV11-2; J gene: TRBJ1-4; D gene: TRBD1; clone size: -; CDR3 DNA: TGTGCCAGCAGCCCGGGACAGCAGAATGAAAAACTGTTTTTT; CDR3 protein: CASSPGQQNEKLFF
V gene: TRBV28; J gene: TRBJ2-1; D gene: TRBD2; clone size: -; CDR3 DNA: TGTGCCAGCAGTTTTAGCGGGATGATCGCAATGAAGCAGTTCTTC; CDR3 protein: CASSFSGMIAMKQFF
V gene: TRBV19; J gene: TRBJ2-3; D gene: -; clone size: -; CDR3 DNA: TGTGCCAGTAGTATCGGGGTACCTAGCACAGATACGCAGTATTTT; CDR3 protein: CASSIGVPSTDTQYF
V gene: TRBV2; J gene: TRBJ2-7; D gene: TRBD2; clone size: -; CDR3 DNA: TGTGCCAGCTCGGTACTAGCGGGAGTAGCCGAGCAGTACTTC; CDR3 protein: CASSVLAGVAEQYF
V gene: TRBV10-3; J gene: TRBJ2-2; D gene: TRBD1; clone size: few; CDR3 DNA: TGTGCCATCAGTGAGGGCCAGGGGGCCATCGGGGAGCTGTTTTTT; CDR3 protein: CAISEGQGAIGELFF
V gene: TRBV20-1; J gene: TRBJ1-1; D gene: -; clone size: -; CDR3 DNA: TGCAGTGCTAGCTCCTCCACTGAAGCTTTCTTT; CDR3 protein: CSASSSTEAFF
V gene: TRBV15; J gene: TRBJ1-2; D gene: TRBD1; clone size: -; CDR3 DNA: TGTGCCACCAGCAGCAGACAGGGGGTAACTAACTATGGCTACACCTTC; CDR3 protein: CATSSRQGVTNYGYTF
V gene: TRBV9; J gene: TRBJ1-1; D gene: -; clone size: -; CDR3 DNA: TGTGCCAGCAGCGTAAGTCCAGTTACGAACACTGAAGCTTTCTTT; CDR3 protein: CASSVSPVTNTEAFF
V gene: TRBV7-2; J gene: TRBJ1-1; D gene: TRBD1; clone size: -; CDR3 DNA: TGTGCCAGCAGCTTGGGACAGGGGTTTTCTGAAGCTTTCTTT; CDR3 protein: CASSLGQGFSEAFF
V gene: TRBV15; J gene: TRBJ2-7; D gene: -; clone size: -; CDR3 DNA: TGTGCCACCAGCAGAGATCGAGGGTTGCAATACGAGCAGTACTTC; CDR3 protein: CATSRDRGLQYEQYF